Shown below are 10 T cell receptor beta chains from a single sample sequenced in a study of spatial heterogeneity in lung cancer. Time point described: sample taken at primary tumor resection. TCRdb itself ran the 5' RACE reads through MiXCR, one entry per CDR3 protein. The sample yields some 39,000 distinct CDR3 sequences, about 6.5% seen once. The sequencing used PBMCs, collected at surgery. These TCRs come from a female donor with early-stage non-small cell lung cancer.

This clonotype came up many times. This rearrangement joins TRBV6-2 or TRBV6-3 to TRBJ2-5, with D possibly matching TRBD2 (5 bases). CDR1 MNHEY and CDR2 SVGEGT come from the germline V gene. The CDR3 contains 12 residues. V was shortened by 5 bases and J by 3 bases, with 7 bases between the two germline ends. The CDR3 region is CASSPREETQYF. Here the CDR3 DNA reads TGTGCCAGCAGTCCGCGGGAAGAGACCCAGTACTTC.

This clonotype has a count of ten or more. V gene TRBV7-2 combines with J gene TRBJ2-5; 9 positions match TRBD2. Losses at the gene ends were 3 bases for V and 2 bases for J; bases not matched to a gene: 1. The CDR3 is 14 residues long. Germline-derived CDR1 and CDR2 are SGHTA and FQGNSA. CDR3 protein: CASSFSGGQETQYF. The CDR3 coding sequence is TGTGCCAGCAGCTTTAGCGGGGGACAAGAGACCCAGTACTTC. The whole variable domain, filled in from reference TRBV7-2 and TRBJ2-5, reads GAGVSQSPSNKVTEKGKDVELRCDPISGHTALYWYRQSLGQGLEFLIYFQGNSAPDKSGLPSDRFSAERTGGSVSTLTIQRTQQEDSAVYLCASSFSGGQETQYFGPGTRLLVL.

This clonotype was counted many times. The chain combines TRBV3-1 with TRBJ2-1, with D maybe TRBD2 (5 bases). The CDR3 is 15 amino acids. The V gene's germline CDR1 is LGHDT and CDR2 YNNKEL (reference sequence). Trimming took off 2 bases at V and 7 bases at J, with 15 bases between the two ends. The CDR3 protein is CASSQHRVAPNEQFF. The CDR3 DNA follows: TGTGCCAGCAGCCAACACAGAGTAGCGCCGAATGAGCAGTTCTTC.

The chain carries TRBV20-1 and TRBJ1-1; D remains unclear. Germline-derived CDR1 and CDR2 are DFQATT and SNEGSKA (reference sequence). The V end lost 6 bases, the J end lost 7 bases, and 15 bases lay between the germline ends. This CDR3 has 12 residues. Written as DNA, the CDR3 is TGCAGTGCCCGAATCGGGGAAAGTGAAGCTTTCTTT. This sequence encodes CSARIGESEAFF.

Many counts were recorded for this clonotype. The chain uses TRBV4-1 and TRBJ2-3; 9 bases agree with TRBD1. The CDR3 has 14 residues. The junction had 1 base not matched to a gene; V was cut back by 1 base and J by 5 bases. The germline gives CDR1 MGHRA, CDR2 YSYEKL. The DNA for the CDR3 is TGCGCCAGCAGCCAAGGACAGGGGGGAGATACGCAGTATTTT. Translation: CASSQGQGGDTQYF.

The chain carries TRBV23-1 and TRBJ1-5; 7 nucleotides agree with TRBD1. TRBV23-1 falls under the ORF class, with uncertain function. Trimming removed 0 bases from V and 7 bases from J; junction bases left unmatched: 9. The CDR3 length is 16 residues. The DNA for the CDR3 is TGCGCCAGCAGTCAATCGTATACAGGGGTTGGACAGCCCCAGCATTTT. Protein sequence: CASSQSYTGVGQPQHF.

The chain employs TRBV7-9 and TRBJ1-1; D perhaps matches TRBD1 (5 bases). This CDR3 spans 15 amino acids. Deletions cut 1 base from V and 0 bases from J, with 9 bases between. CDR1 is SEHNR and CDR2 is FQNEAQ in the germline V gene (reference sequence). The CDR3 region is CASSLVAGMNTEAFF. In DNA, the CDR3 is TGTGCCAGCAGCTTAGTAGCAGGGATGAACACTGAAGCTTTCTTT.

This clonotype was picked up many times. The CDR3 sequence: CASRFTGVMGYGYTF. The CDR3 nucleotides read TGTGCCAGCAGATTCACAGGGGTGATGGGCTATGGCTACACCTTC. V and J are TRBV7-2 and TRBJ1-2; 7 nucleotides align to TRBD1. Germline V gene lookup returns CDR1 SGHTA and CDR2 FQGNSA. J gave up 4 bases and V 6 bases, and 11 bases lay outside the gene matches. The CDR3 contains 15 residues.

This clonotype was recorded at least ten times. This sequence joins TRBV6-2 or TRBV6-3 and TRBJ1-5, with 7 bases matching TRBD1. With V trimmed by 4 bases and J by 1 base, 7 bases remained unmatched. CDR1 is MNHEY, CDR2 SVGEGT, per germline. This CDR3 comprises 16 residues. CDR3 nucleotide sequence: TGTGCCAGCAGTTCTTGGACAGGAAGCAGCAATCAGCCCCAGCATTTT. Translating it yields CASSSWTGSSNQPQHF.

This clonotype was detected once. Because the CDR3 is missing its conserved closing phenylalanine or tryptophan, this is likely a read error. Here the CDR3 reads CVSSQQKGPYEQYS. CDR3 in DNA: TGTGTCAGCAGTCAGCAGAAAGGACCCTACGAGCAGTACTCC. The chain has TRBV6-2 or TRBV6-3 and TRBJ2-7; no definite D call. CDR1 and CDR2 from the germline V gene are MNHEY and SVGEGT. The CDR3 is 14 amino acids.